This TCR beta chain was captured in a study of regulatory T cells in long-lasting Graves disease. Through Arm-PCR of CDR3 regions and iRepertoire HTBI primers, TCR beta libraries were built. TCRdb reprocessed the multiplex PCR reads with MiXCR, giving one entry per CDR3 protein. The sample lists around 470,000 distinct CDR3 sequences, 11% to 15% occurring once. Findings of the study overall: TRBV28, TRBJ1-2 and TRBJ2-5 emerged as the favored segments in persistent disease.

The V gene's germline CDR1 is DFQATT and CDR2 SNEGSKA (reference sequence). This CDR3 is 15 amino acids long. With 3 bases removed from V and 2 bases from J, the gap between germline ends came to 17 bases. Described time point: newly diagnosed GD, antithyroid drugs for less than 3 months. PBMCs provided the RNA from which the TCR library was made. As concerns this clonotype: What it binds is unknown.

This same sample was also taken into another study, of T cells in Graves' hyperthyroidism and ophthalmopathy. Per that study: TCR CDR3 underwent first-round RT-PCR with the HTBI primer set.

This specimen consisted of peripheral blood mononuclear cells (PBMCs), obtained at new diagnosis, from a patient treated with antithyroid drugs. This receptor was obtained from a woman aged 45-60 years with Graves disease. The chain is built from TRBV20-1 and TRBJ2-7; perhaps TRBD2 as D (6 bases). The CDR3, as DNA: TGCAGTGCTAGGAGGAGGGGCGGATCGACCTACGAGCAGTACTTC. It is translated as CSARRRGGSTYEQYF.